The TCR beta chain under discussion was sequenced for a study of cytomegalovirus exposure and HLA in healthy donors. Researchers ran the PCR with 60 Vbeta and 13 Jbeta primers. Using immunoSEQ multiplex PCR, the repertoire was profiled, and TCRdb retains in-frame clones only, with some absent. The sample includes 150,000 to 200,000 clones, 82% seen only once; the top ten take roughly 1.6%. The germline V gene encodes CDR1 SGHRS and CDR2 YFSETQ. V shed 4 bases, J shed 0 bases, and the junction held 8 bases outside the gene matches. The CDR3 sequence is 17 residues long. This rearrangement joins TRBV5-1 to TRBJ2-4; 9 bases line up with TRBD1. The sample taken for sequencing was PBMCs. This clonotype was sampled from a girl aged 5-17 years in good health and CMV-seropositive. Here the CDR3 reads CASSLTGGELAKNIQYF. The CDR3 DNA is TGCGCCAGCAGCCTGACAGGGGGGGAATTAGCCAAAAACATTCAGTACTTC.